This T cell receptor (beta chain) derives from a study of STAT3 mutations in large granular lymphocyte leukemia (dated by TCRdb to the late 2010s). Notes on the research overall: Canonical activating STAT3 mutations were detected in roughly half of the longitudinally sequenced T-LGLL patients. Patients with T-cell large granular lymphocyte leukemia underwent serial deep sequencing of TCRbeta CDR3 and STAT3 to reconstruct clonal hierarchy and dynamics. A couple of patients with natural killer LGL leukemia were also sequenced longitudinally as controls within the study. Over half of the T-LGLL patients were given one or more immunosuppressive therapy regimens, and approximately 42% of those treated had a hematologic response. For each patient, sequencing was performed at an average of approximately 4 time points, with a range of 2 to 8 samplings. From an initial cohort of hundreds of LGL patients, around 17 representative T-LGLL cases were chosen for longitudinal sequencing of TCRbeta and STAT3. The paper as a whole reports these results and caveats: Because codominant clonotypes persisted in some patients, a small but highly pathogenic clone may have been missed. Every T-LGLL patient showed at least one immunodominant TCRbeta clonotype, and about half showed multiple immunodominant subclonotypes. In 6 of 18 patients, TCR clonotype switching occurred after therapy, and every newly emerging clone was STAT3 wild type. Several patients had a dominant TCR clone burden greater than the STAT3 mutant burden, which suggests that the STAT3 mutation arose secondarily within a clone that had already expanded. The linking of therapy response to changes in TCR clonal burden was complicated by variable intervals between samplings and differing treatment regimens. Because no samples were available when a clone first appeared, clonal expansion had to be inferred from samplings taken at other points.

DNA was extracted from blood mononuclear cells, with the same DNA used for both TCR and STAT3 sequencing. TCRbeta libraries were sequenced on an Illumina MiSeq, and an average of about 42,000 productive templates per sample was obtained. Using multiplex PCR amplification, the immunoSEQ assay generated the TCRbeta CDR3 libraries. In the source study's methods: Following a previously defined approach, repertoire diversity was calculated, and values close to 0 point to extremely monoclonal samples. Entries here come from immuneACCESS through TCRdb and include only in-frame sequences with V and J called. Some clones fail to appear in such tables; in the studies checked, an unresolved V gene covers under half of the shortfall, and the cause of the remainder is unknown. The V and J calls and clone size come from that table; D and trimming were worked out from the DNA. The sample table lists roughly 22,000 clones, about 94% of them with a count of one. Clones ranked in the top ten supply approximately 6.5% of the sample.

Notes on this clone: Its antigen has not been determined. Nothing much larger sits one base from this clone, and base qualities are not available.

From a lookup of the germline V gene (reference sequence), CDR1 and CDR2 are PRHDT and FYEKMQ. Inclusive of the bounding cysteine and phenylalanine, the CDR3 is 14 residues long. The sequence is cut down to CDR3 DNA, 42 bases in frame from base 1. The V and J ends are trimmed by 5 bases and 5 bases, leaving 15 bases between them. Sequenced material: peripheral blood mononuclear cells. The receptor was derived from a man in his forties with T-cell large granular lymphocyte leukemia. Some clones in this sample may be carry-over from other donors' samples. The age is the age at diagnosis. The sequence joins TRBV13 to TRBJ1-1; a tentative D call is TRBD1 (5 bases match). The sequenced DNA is TGTGCCAGCAGCCCCGGGGCGCGTTGGACTGAAGCTTTCTTT. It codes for CASSPGARWTEAFF.